What follows are 12 T cell receptor beta chains derived from one specimen sequenced in a study of blood T cell repertoires in COVID-19. Here immunoSEQ multiplex PCR was the method, and the copy in TCRdb shows in-frame clones only, minus some. The repertoire consists of roughly 300,000 clones, with around 90% occurring once and the leading ten covering 1.1%. The sample comprised PBMCs or T cells enriched from blood (not recorded which). These TCRs come from a woman in her twenties or thirties who had recovered from COVID-19.

The chain combines TRBV7-3 with TRBJ2-3; 13 bases agree with TRBD2. CDR1 and CDR2 from the germline V gene are SGHTA and FQGTGA. V shed 0 bases, J shed 2 bases, and the junction held 5 bases outside the gene matches. The CDR3 has 18 amino acids. The CDR3 here is CASSLTGTSGILTDTQYF. The CDR3 DNA reads TGTGCCAGCAGCTTAACCGGGACTAGCGGGATACTCACAGATACGCAGTATTTT. Complete variable domain (other parts from reference TRBV7-3 and TRBJ2-3): GAGVSQTPSNKVTEKGKYVELRCDPISGHTALYWYRQSLGQGPEFLIYFQGTGAADDSGLPNDRFFAVRPEGSVSTLKIQRTERGDSAVYLCASSLTGTSGILTDTQYFGPGTRLTVL.

This chain connects TRBV6-1 to TRBJ2-5; D ambiguous. Germline loops: CDR1 MNHNS, CDR2 SASEGT. V gave up 1 base and J gave up 1 base, with 7 bases separating them. The CDR3 length is 14 residues. The CDR3 nucleotides read TGTGCCAGCAGTGAAGGGCAAGTCCAAGAGACCCAGTACTTC. Its translation: CASSEGQVQETQYF.

The chain combines TRBV5-1 with TRBJ2-7; the D is unclear. The CDR3 consists of 14 residues. Germline V lookup: CDR1 SGHRS, CDR2 YFSETQ. V was clipped by 2 bases and J by 0 bases, with 9 bases between them. This CDR3 reads CASSLHSSSYEQYF. CDR3 nucleotide sequence: TGCGCCAGCAGCTTACACAGCAGCTCCTACGAGCAGTACTTC.

The gene calls are TRBV7-9 and TRBJ1-4; perhaps TRBD1 as D (5 bases). The V gene's germline CDR1 is SEHNR and CDR2 FQNEAQ (reference sequence). The CDR3 has 15 amino acids. Trimming left V 1 base short and J 6 bases short, with 12 bases between. The CDR3 DNA follows: TGTGCCAGCAGCTTAGTGCCCAGGGTCGATGAAAAACTGTTTTTT. This translates into CASSLVPRVDEKLFF. Complete variable domain (other parts from reference TRBV7-9 and TRBJ1-4): DTGVSQNPRHKITKRGQNVTFRCDPISEHNRLYWYRQTLGQGPEFLTYFQNEAQLEKSRLLSDRFSAERPKGSFSTLEIQRTEQGDSAMYLCASSLVPRVDEKLFFGSGTQLSVL.

This chain connects TRBV5-1 to TRBJ2-2, with D hard to call. The CDR3 has 15 amino acids. The V gene's germline CDR1 is SGHRS and CDR2 YFSETQ. V dropped 0 bases and J dropped 0 bases, with 6 bases sitting between them. This CDR3 reads CASSLDRSNTGELFF. For the CDR3, the DNA is TGCGCCAGCAGCTTGGACAGATCGAACACCGGGGAGCTGTTTTTT.

The gene calls are TRBV10-2 and TRBJ2-7; 11 nucleotides agree with TRBD2. Germline CDR1 is WSHSY and CDR2 is SAAADI. V shed 8 bases, J shed 5 bases, and the junction held 8 bases outside the gene matches. This CDR3 comprises 14 residues. This CDR3 reads CASSAASGRNEQYF. The DNA of the CDR3 is TGCGCCAGCTCGGCGGCTAGCGGGAGGAACGAGCAGTACTTC.

The chain links TRBV30 to TRBJ1-1; 7 bases align to TRBD1. This CDR3 spans 16 amino acids. The V and J ends lost 3 bases and 5 bases, in that order; junction bases with no gene match: 15. In germline, CDR1 is GTSNPN, CDR2 SVGIG (reference sequence). The CDR3 is CAWRHTGATKGTEAFF. The CDR3, as DNA: TGTGCCTGGAGACACACAGGGGCGACGAAGGGAACTGAAGCTTTCTTT.

Remarks on this clone: This CDR3 is also generated by other DNA sequences in the sample. The chain links TRBV28 to TRBJ2-3; tentative D call: TRBD2 (5 bases). This CDR3 spans 13 amino acids. The germline V gene encodes CDR1 MDHEN and CDR2 SYDVKM. Trimming cost V 6 bases and J 2 bases, with 9 bases left between them. CDR3 sequence reads: CASSRGLTDTQYF. The CDR3 nucleotides are TGTGCCAGCAGCCGGGGTCTCACAGATACGCAGTATTTT. The entire variable domain, with the rest obtained from reference TRBV28 and TRBJ2-3, is as follows: DVKVTQSSRYLVKRTGEKVFLECVQDMDHENMFWYRQDPGLGLRLIYFSYDVKMKEKGDIPEGYSVSREKKERFSLILESASTNQTSMYLCASSRGLTDTQYFGPGTRLTVL.

The V and J genes are TRBV6-2 or TRBV6-3 and TRBJ2-7, with TRBD2 as a possible D gene (5 bases). The CDR3 has 14 amino acids. Germline V gene lookup returns CDR1 MNHEY and CDR2 SVGEGT. V was clipped by 2 bases and J by 7 bases, with 15 bases between them. CDR3 DNA sequence: TGTGCCAGCAGTTACAGCGGCCCCCGAGGGGAGCAGTACTTC. Residues: CASSYSGPRGEQYF.

This rearrangement joins TRBV13 to TRBJ1-6; D unresolved. The CDR3 totals 16 residues. With 4 bases removed from V and 0 bases from J, the gap between germline ends came to 10 bases. Germline CDR1 and CDR2: PRHDT and FYEKMQ (reference sequence). CDR3 DNA: TGTGCCAGCAGCTCACGACAAAGCTCCTATAATTCACCCCTCCACTTT. Residues: CASSSRQSSYNSPLHF.

DNA of the CDR3: TGCGCCAGCAGCTTGGGGGACAGGGGGCGCCGTGGCTACACCTTC. Protein product: CASSLGDRGRRGYTF. The chain is built from TRBV5-1 and TRBJ1-2; 12 bases map to TRBD1. Germline loops: CDR1 SGHRS, CDR2 YFSETQ. The CDR3 spans 15 residues. V trimming: 0 bases; J trimming: 7 bases; junction bases outside the gene matches: 4.

The chain links TRBV19 to TRBJ2-2, with 10 bases identical to TRBD2. This CDR3 contains 16 residues. V gave up 5 bases and J gave up 5 bases; unmatched junction bases: 8. Per the germline V gene, CDR1 is LNHDA and CDR2 is SQIVND (reference sequence). Here the CDR3 DNA reads TGTGCCAGTAGTCCTTTAGCGGGAGGTGAAACCGGGGAGCTGTTTTTT. Amino acid sequence: CASSPLAGGETGELFF.